This is a list of T cell receptor beta chains from one sample in a study of response to subunit inactivated influenza vaccine. TCRdb reanalysed the RT-PCR reads using MiXCR and keeps one entry per CDR3 protein. The sample holds hundreds of thousands of distinct CDR3 sequences, approximately 14% seen once. The sample here was PBMCs from blood, taken less than 13 days after vaccination. These receptors were taken from a man aged 50-59 years who received an inactivated influenza vaccine. Both conserved end residues are part of each CDR3. The D gene is left open where the match is weak. Where a row states a size, it is once, few, many or the class of an expanded clone; other rows omit it.

size	V	J	D	CDR3	DNA
few	TRBV5-6	TRBJ1-5	.	CASSLGQGQRQPQHF	TGTGCCAGCAGCTTAGGGCAGGGTCAGCGTCAGCCCCAGCATTTT
few	TRBV7-3	TRBJ2-1	.	CASRGSSDSNEQFF	TGTGCCAGCAGGGGGTCTAGCGATTCAAATGAGCAGTTCTTC
few	TRBV3-1	TRBJ2-1	TRBD2	CASRAGLADNEQFF	TGTGCCAGCCGAGCGGGACTAGCGGACAATGAGCAGTTCTTC
few	TRBV20-1	TRBJ2-5	.	CSAGGVETQYF	TGCAGTGCTGGGGGCGTGGAGACCCAGTACTTC
.	TRBV6-2/TRBV6-3	TRBJ1-1	TRBD1	CASNGRGKLDTEAFF	TGTGCCAGCAACGGCAGGGGGAAGTTGGACACTGAAGCTTTCTTT
many	TRBV29-1	TRBJ2-3	.	CSVEIGFRTDTQYF	TGCAGCGTTGAAATCGGGTTTCGCACAGATACGCAGTATTTT
many	TRBV20-1	TRBJ2-7	TRBD1	CSARQGRLTYEQYF	TGCAGTGCCCGACAGGGACGCCTAACCTACGAGCAGTACTTC
few	TRBV7-2	TRBJ2-5	.	CASSLGTAVETQYF	TGTGCCAGCAGCTTAGGGACAGCGGTAGAGACCCAGTACTTC
few	TRBV28	TRBJ2-1	TRBD2	CASSPREGQAKYEQFF	TGTGCCAGCAGCCCCAGGGAGGGCCAGGCGAAATACGAGCAGTTCTTC
few	TRBV20-1	TRBJ2-7	.	CSARSGNYEQYF	TGCAGTGCTAGATCAGGGAACTACGAGCAGTACTTC
.	TRBV7-2	TRBJ2-1	.	CASSLESHEQFF	TGTGCCAGCAGCTTAGAATCTCACGAGCAGTTCTTC
few	TRBV30	TRBJ2-1	TRBD2	CAWSSLRGESHNEQFF	TGTGCCTGGAGTTCCCTACGGGGGGAATCCCACAATGAGCAGTTCTTC
few	TRBV6-1	TRBJ2-3	TRBD2	CASRKAGGRTDTQYF	TGTGCCAGCAGAAAAGCGGGGGGACGCACAGATACGCAGTATTTT
.	TRBV20-1	TRBJ2-6	TRBD2	CSARQLAGQTSGANVLTF	TGCAGTGCTAGGCAACTAGCGGGGCAAACTTCTGGGGCCAACGTCCTGACTTTC
.	TRBV20-1	TRBJ1-1	.	CGARDPGGRNTEAFF	TGCGGTGCTAGAGATCCGGGAGGTAGGAACACTGAAGCTTTCTTT
.	TRBV15	TRBJ2-7	.	CATSRDLGQRGTYEQYF	TGTGCCACCAGCAGAGATTTAGGACAGAGAGGAACCTACGAGCAGTACTTC
few	TRBV25-1	TRBJ2-5	TRBD2	CASSNGLAGVSETQYF	TGTGCCAGCAGTAACGGACTAGCGGGAGTTTCAGAGACCCAGTACTTC
many	TRBV6-5	TRBJ2-7	TRBD1	CASSYSDRGRRSYEQYF	TGTGCCAGCAGTTACTCTGACAGGGGGCGAAGGTCCTACGAGCAGTACTTC
.	TRBV12-3/TRBV12-4	TRBJ1-1	.	CASRLYTEAFF	TGTGCCAGTCGCCTCTACACTGAAGCTTTCTTT
few	TRBV20-1	TRBJ2-7	.	CSAEDYRGEQYF	TGCAGTGCAGAGGACTACCGGGGAGAGCAGTACTTC